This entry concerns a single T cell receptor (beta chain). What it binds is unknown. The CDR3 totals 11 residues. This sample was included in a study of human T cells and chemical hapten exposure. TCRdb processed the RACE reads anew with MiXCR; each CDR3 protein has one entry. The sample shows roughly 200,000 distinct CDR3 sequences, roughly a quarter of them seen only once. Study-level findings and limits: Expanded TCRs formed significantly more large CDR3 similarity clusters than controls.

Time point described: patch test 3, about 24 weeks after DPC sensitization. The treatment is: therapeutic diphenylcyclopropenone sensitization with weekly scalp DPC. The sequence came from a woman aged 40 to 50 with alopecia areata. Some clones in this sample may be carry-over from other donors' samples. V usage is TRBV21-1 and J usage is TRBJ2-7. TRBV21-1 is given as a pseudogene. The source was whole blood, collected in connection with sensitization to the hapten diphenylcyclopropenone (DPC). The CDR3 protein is CASSKPYEQYF. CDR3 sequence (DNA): TGTGCCAGCAGCAAACCCTACGAGCAGTACTTC.